Listed below are T cell receptor beta chains from one sample, sequenced in a study of blood T cell repertoires in COVID-19. TCRdb's table, derived via immunoSEQ multiplex PCR, lists solely in-frame clones and lacks some. The sample lists 40,000 to 65,000 clones, roughly 84% occurring once. Sample: peripheral blood. The receptors derive from a man between 65 and 80 years old with active COVID-19. Both conserved end residues are trimmed from each CDR3.

cdr3_length v_call cdr3_aa
13 TRBV7-2 ASSLGVGRANEQF
11 TRBV5-1 ASTETGVYGYT
12 TRBV24-1 ATSDPDRSIGYT
13 TRBV9 ASSGTTGNNEKLF
13 TRBV2 ASSETSYNTGELF
12 TRBV19 ASSIGGGNTEAF
14 TRBV6-2/TRBV6-3 ASSYGQGWLTDTQY
12 TRBV19 ASRAGTENTEAF
15 TRBV4-3 ASSQTTGTGPGNTIY
11 TRBV30 AWIPPRDTEAF
14 TRBV5-1 ASSLEGALAGNTIY
15 TRBV7-7 ASSLGRGREANEKLF
12 TRBV5-4 ASSGRQGGTEAF
17 TRBV30 AWTKRGGGFSSYNSPLH
12 TRBV7-9 ASSHRQGNTEAF
10 TRBV2 ASGEQGVEAF
13 TRBV19 ASSPLGQGAAEAF
8 TRBV29-1 SVEDTAQY
13 TRBV11-3 ASSSLMNLNTEAF
13 TRBV11-2 ASSLGGSFGYEQY
14 TRBV27 ASTDFKDRAHGGYT
13 TRBV5-6 ASSFRPGGHYGYT
10 TRBV29-1 SVHGQGNEQY
11 TRBV11-3 ASSQGDTGELF
12 TRBV5-1 ASERQGNTDTQY
11 TRBV12-3/TRBV12-4 ASTLTGKETQY
15 TRBV3-1/TRBV3-2 ASSQDFGAGGFYEQY
12 TRBV19 ASTAGLNNEKLF
13 TRBV7-2 ASSGDSSGNQPQH
10 TRBV9 ASSVGDQPQH
11 TRBV28 ASSLGRVNEQF
10 TRBV6-6 ASSPLNNEQF
12 TRBV14 ASSLPGLAYEQY
12 TRBV4-3 ASSQDVQNSPLH
11 TRBV27 ASSLGRDSKAF
13 TRBV6-5 ASSYSNRVDTEAF
12 TRBV18 ASSPQGANYEQY
13 TRBV6-5 ASSYSPGVGYEQY
13 TRBV7-2 ASSSTRQGGNTIY
12 TRBV2 ASSRTGAGNTIY
13 TRBV9 ASSATGAFLGEQY
14 TRBV6-5 ASSYGFRGHDYGYT
11 TRBV3-1/TRBV3-2 ASSQAAGYGYT
13 TRBV5-1 ASSLLGFRTDTQY
13 TRBV18 ASSRDNNFQETQY
11 TRBV5-1 ASSLALTGELF
16 TRBV7-3 ASSLLVGQGAGRNEQF
12 TRBV3-1/TRBV3-2 ASSTRQGDSPLH